A selection of T cell receptor beta chains follows, all from one sample in a study of T-cell reconstitution after alpha-beta-depleted transplantation in children. TCRdb reprocessed the PCR reads via MiXCR and lists one record per CDR3 protein. There are about 610,000 distinct CDR3 sequences in the sample; over 9.5% occur only once, and roughly 4% lies in the top ten. This specimen consisted of PBMCs from the stem cell graft donor, obtained from the stem cell graft. The receptor set was obtained from a human donor who donated a stem cell graft to a child with acute myeloid leukemia. CDR3s include the opening cysteine and the closing phenylalanine or tryptophan. D genes are given only for firm matches. Some rows mark clone size as missing; the rest say once, few, many or name a class of expanded clone.

>TRBJ1-3|TRBV10-3|few|.
TGTGCCATCAGTGGTGGGCCATCCGGAAACACCATATATTTT
CAISGGPSGNTIYF
>TRBJ1-5|TRBV20-1|many|TRBD1
TGCAGTGCTTCACAGGGGGTTGTGGAGCCCCAGCATTTT
CSASQGVVEPQHF
>TRBJ2-2|TRBV4-3|.|.
TGCGCCAGCAGCCAGTTCACTGGACGCGGCACCGGGGAGCTGTTTTTT
CASSQFTGRGTGELFF
>TRBJ1-6|TRBV30|.|.
TGTGCCTGGAGTGGAGGGGAGAGAGGTAATTCACCCCTCCACTTT
CAWSGGERGNSPLHF
>TRBJ2-1|TRBV29-1|many|TRBD2
TGCAGCGTTGAAGATCTTCTACTAGCGGGAGAAATGTGGAATGAGCAGTTCTTC
CSVEDLLLAGEMWNEQFF
>TRBJ1-2|TRBV7-9|.|.
TGTGCCAGCAGCTTCGGGTGGCAGGTCTATGGCTACACCTTC
CASSFGWQVYGYTF
>TRBJ1-6|TRBV10-3|.|.
TGTGCCATCAGTGAGTCGGGGGCCCTTAATTCACCCCTCCACTTT
CAISESGALNSPLHF
>TRBJ2-1|TRBV12-5|few|.
TGTGCTAGTGGTTTGGGCATAGCGGCGCAGTCGAATCTGTTCTTC
CASGLGIAAQSNLFF
>TRBJ1-6|TRBV20-1|few|.
TGCAGTGCTAGAGAGGATTGGGGGTATAATTCACCCCTCCACTTT
CSAREDWGYNSPLHF
>TRBJ1-3|TRBV20-1|few|TRBD1
TGCAGTGCTAGCAGGGACAGGGGGTTTGAAAACACCATATATTTT
CSASRDRGFENTIYF
>TRBJ2-1|TRBV7-2|.|TRBD2
TGTGCCAGCAGCGTAATAGCGGGACCCTCCAATGAGCAGTTCTTC
CASSVIAGPSNEQFF
>TRBJ1-1|TRBV20-1|.|.
TGCTGTGCTAGAGTGGTAGGGACCTCGAACACTGAAGCTTTCTTT
CCARVVGTSNTEAFF
>TRBJ2-1|TRBV27|many|.
TGTGCCAGCAGCGCGAACGGGAACTACAATGAGCAGTTCTTC
CASSANGNYNEQFF
>TRBJ2-1|TRBV13|many|.
TGTGCCAGCAGCCTCAACCCCCTACTAACCCCCTATGACAGGAATGAGCAGTTCTTC
CASSLNPLLTPYDRNEQFF
>TRBJ1-1|TRBV5-1|many|.
TGCGCCAGCAGACTGGACACCTTCAGCACTGAAGCTTTCTTT
CASRLDTFSTEAFF
>TRBJ2-1|TRBV28|few|TRBD2
TGTGCCAGCAGTCCGGGAGGGTTGGCCAATGAGCAGTTCTTC
CASSPGGLANEQFF
>TRBJ2-7|TRBV11-2|many|.
TGTGCCAGCAGCTTAGTGGCCGGCTACGAGCAGTACTTC
CASSLVAGYEQYF
>TRBJ2-7|TRBV20-1|.|TRBD2
TGCAGTGCTAGAGATCTAACTAGCGGTTTTGGGGAGTACTTC
CSARDLTSGFGEYF
>TRBJ2-5|TRBV5-1|few|.
TGCGCCAGCAGCTTGGGGGCTAGCCCTGGGGAGACCCAGTACTTC
CASSLGASPGETQYF
>TRBJ1-2|TRBV27|few|.
TGTGCCAGCAGTTTAAACGGTCGGGACAAAGGATTTACCTATGGCTACACCTTC
CASSLNGRDKGFTYGYTF
>TRBJ2-3|TRBV5-1|.|.
TGCGCCAGCAGCTTGGGATTCCAGCGGCTCACAGATACGCAGTATTTT
CASSLGFQRLTDTQYF
>TRBJ2-1|TRBV12-3/TRBV12-4|many|TRBD2
TGTGCCAGCAGTTTCGGGTCTGCGGGAGGTCGGAGGAATGAGCAGTTCTTC
CASSFGSAGGRRNEQFF
>TRBJ2-7|TRBV4-2|few|TRBD2
TGTGCCAGCAGCCCTGGTCGAGCGGGGAAGCCCTACGAGCAGTACTTC
CASSPGRAGKPYEQYF
>TRBJ1-2|TRBV10-3|.|.
TGTGCCATCAGTGAGGACGGTTCTAACTATGGCTACACCTTC
CAISEDGSNYGYTF
>TRBJ1-4|TRBV12-3/TRBV12-4|.|TRBD1
TGTGCCAGCAAAGGCTGGACAGGGGACGAAAAACTGTTTTTT
CASKGWTGDEKLFF
>TRBJ2-1|TRBV7-8|.|.
TGTGCCAGCAGCTTTGATTGGGCTGCGAATGAGCAGTTCTTC
CASSFDWAANEQFF
>TRBJ2-7|TRBV25-1|few|.
TGTGCCAGCAGTGATATGGTTGGCGGGCGCTCCTACGAGCAGTACTTC
CASSDMVGGRSYEQYF
>TRBJ2-3|TRBV12-3/TRBV12-4|few|TRBD2
TGTGCCAGCAGACAGGTAGCGGGAGGAGATACGCAGTATTTT
CASRQVAGGDTQYF
>TRBJ2-2|TRBV3-1|.|.
TGTGCCAGCAGCCTCCACTCTACTGGGAACACCGGGGAGCTGTTTTTT
CASSLHSTGNTGELFF
>TRBJ2-2|TRBV5-6|.|.
TGTGCCAGCAGCCTGCGAGGAGGGCCCACAGGTGACACCGGGGAGCTGTTTTTT
CASSLRGGPTGDTGELFF